This T cell receptor beta chain derives from a study of technical replicates of blood from a few donors. Method: immunoSEQ multiplex PCR; TCRdb's copy keeps in-frame clones and lacks some. Counted here are 15,000 to 20,000 clones, approximately 87% occurring once; the ten biggest clones make up about 12%. V trimming: 5 bases; J trimming: 4 bases; junction bases outside the gene matches: 9. The V gene's germline CDR1 is SGHTA and CDR2 FQGTGA. This CDR3 region has 16 residues. The sequence derives from a human donor in good health. The chain recombines TRBV7-3 with TRBJ2-2; the match to TRBD2 covers 8 bases. Sequenced: PBMCs. Here the CDR3 reads CASSPPSGSGTGELFF. For the CDR3, the DNA is TGTGCCAGCAGCCCTCCCAGCGGGAGTGGCACCGGGGAGCTGTTTTTT.